The 22 T cell receptor beta chains below were found in one sample sequenced in a study of cytomegalovirus exposure and HLA in healthy donors. The primer mix had 60 Vbeta and 13 Jbeta primers. TCRdb keeps only in-frame clones here, not all; method: immunoSEQ multiplex PCR. The sample contains roughly 190,000 clones, about three quarters of which appear only once. Sequenced material: PBMCs. These receptors all stem from a woman aged 40 to 50 in good health and CMV-seronegative.

The chain has TRBV6-6 and TRBJ1-2; D not certain. V lost 0 bases and J lost 2, with 7 bases in between. Germline V gene sequence: CDR1 MNHNY, CDR2 SVGAGI (reference sequence). The CDR3 is made up of 14 amino acids. The CDR3 sequence: CASSYSEGNYGYTF. In DNA form, the CDR3 reads TGTGCCAGCAGTTACTCGGAGGGAAACTATGGCTACACCTTC.

The V gene is TRBV18, the J gene TRBJ2-7, with D possibly being TRBD2 (6 bases). CDR1 is KGHSH, CDR2 LQKENI, per germline. The CDR3 runs 13 residues. V was shortened by 2 bases and J by 3 bases, with 8 bases between the two germline ends. Written as DNA, the CDR3 is TGTGCCAGCTCACCATTCGGGGGCTACGAGCAGTACTTC. It specifies CASSPFGGYEQYF.

The chain recombines TRBV6-5 with TRBJ1-1, with D perhaps matching TRBD1 (5 bases). Trimming took 0 bases from V and 10 from J, leaving 12 bases between them. Per the germline V gene, CDR1 is MNHEY and CDR2 is SVGAGI. The CDR3 length is 13 residues. CDR3 sequence reads: CASSYSMGGGAFF. CDR3 nucleotides: TGTGCCAGCAGTTACTCGATGGGCGGGGGAGCTTTCTTT.

The V call is TRBV7-2, the J call TRBJ2-2; 7 bases agree with TRBD2. The CDR3 consists of 15 residues. Trimming at V came to 2 bases and at J to 4 bases, leaving 4 bases not matched to a gene. Germline values: CDR1 SGHTA, CDR2 FQGNSA. The CDR3 loop reads CASSLSLAATGELFF. Written as DNA, the CDR3 is TGTGCCAGCAGCTTAAGCCTAGCGGCCACCGGGGAGCTGTTTTTT.

This clone was recorded once. The rearrangement links TRBV7-9 to TRBJ2-1; the match to TRBD2 covers 11 bases. The V gene end was trimmed by 3 bases and the J gene end by 6 bases; junction bases not matched to a gene: 7. The CDR3 loop spans 16 amino acids. The germline gives CDR1 SEHNR, CDR2 FQNEAQ (reference sequence). The CDR3 DNA reads TGTGCCAGCAGCTTCACTAGCGGGAGCGGGGGCAATGAGCAGTTCTTC. It specifies CASSFTSGSGGNEQFF.

V gene TRBV7-2 combines with J gene TRBJ1-5; 7 bases are shared with TRBD1. The germline gives CDR1 SGHTA, CDR2 FQGNSA. This CDR3 has 15 amino acids. V shed 6 bases and J 6 bases; nucleotides not matched to a gene: 11. CDR3 sequence (DNA): TGTGCCAGCAGTTTTTCTACAGGGGTCGTTCAGCCCCAGCATTTT. This encodes CASSFSTGVVQPQHF.

In this sample, this clone turned up a few times. V and J are TRBV4-3 and TRBJ1-1, with no clear D. Germline values: CDR1 LGHNA, CDR2 YSLEER. Trimming took 1 base from V and 4 from J, leaving 10 bases between them. This CDR3 is built from 14 residues. The CDR3 loop is CASSQVLPGTEAFF. As DNA, the CDR3 is TGCGCCAGCAGCCAAGTCCTGCCGGGCACTGAAGCTTTCTTT.

V usage is TRBV19 and J usage is TRBJ2-1; D perhaps matches TRBD2 (5 bases). Trimming stripped 5 bases from V and 2 bases from J, with 10 bases between. Germline values: CDR1 LNHDA, CDR2 SQIVND (reference sequence). This CDR3 has 14 residues. In DNA, the CDR3 is TGTGCCAGTAGTCCGGCTAGCCCCTACAATGAGCAGTTCTTC. Translation gives CASSPASPYNEQFF.

The CDR3 loop is CASSLGGGREAFF. Here the CDR3 DNA reads TGTGCCAGCAGCCTAGGGGGGGGGCGGGAAGCTTTCTTT. The V call is TRBV7-2, the J call TRBJ1-1, with a weak D call TRBD1 (6 bases). The CDR3 consists of 13 residues. V lost 5 bases and J 8 bases, leaving 15 bases between the germline ends. Germline CDR1 is SGHTA and CDR2 is FQGNSA.

The J gene is TRBJ1-1, the V gene TRBV6-6; the match to TRBD1 covers 7 bases. This CDR3 comprises 14 residues. After removal of 6 bases from V and 7 bases from J, the junction contained 11 bases not matched to a gene. The germline CDR1 and CDR2 sequences are MNHNY and SVGAGI (reference sequence). In DNA form, the CDR3 reads TGTGCCAGCAGCACCCAGGGGGGAGGCGTTGAAGCTTTCTTT. Translated, it gives CASSTQGGGVEAFF.

V and J are TRBV5-8 and TRBJ2-3; 10 bases match TRBD2. CDR1 and CDR2 (germline): SGHTS, YDEGEE. The V gene end was trimmed by 0 bases and the J gene end by 2 bases; junction bases not matched to a gene: 3. CDR3 size: 16 residues. CDR3 amino acids: CASSLGLAGVTDTQYF. As DNA, the CDR3 is TGTGCCAGCAGCTTGGGTCTAGCGGGAGTCACAGATACGCAGTATTTT.

The rearrangement links TRBV19 to TRBJ2-6; 7 bases match TRBD2. Germline CDR1 reads LNHDA; CDR2 reads SQIVND (reference sequence). Trimming cost V 6 bases and J 4 bases; bases outside gene matches: 6. CDR3 length: 15 amino acids. DNA of the CDR3: TGTGCCAGTAGCTGGGAGGGTTCCGGGGCCAACGTCCTGACTTTC. The encoded protein is CASSWEGSGANVLTF.

V and J are TRBV19 and TRBJ1-5, with 7 bases identical to TRBD1. This CDR3 has 15 amino acids. Trimming at V came to 3 bases and at J to 4 bases, leaving 6 bases not matched to a gene. CDR1 is LNHDA, CDR2 SQIVND, per germline (reference sequence). The CDR3 nucleotides are TGTGCCAGTAGTATGCAAGGGGGCGCAAATCAGCCCCAGCATTTT. This translates into CASSMQGGANQPQHF.

The chain joins TRBV9 to TRBJ2-1; 7 positions match TRBD2. CDR3 size: 15 residues. The V and J ends lost 0 bases and 7 bases, in that order; junction bases with no gene match: 7. Per germline, CDR1 SGDLS and CDR2 YYNGEE. The CDR3 loop reads CASSVELSGRNEQFF. CDR3 DNA sequence: TGTGCCAGCAGCGTAGAACTATCCGGGAGGAATGAGCAGTTCTTC.

The gene calls are TRBV7-9 and TRBJ1-1; 10 bases align to TRBD1. There are 15 residues in the CDR3. The germline V gene encodes CDR1 SEHNR and CDR2 FQNEAQ (reference sequence). J was trimmed by 0 bases and V by 5 bases; bases with no gene match: 3. The CDR3 region is CASSIGQGVNTEAFF. CDR3 in DNA: TGTGCCAGCAGCATAGGACAGGGGGTGAACACTGAAGCTTTCTTT.

V gene TRBV27 combines with J gene TRBJ2-1; the match to TRBD2 covers 12 bases. Germline assignment: CDR1 MNHEY and CDR2 SMNVEV (reference sequence). Trimming cost V 8 bases and J 2 bases; bases outside gene matches: 7. The CDR3 is 16 residues long. CDR3 amino acids: CASGRLAGVAYNEQFF. In nucleotides, the CDR3 is TGTGCCAGCGGGCGACTAGCGGGAGTTGCCTACAATGAGCAGTTCTTC.

This chain connects TRBV5-1 to TRBJ2-5; weak D call: TRBD1 (6 bases). Trimming took 4 bases from V and 4 from J, leaving 17 bases between them. From germline, CDR1 is SGHRS and CDR2 YFSETQ. The CDR3 is 15 residues long. The CDR3 DNA reads TGCGCCAGCAGCGTACAGGGTGGCGGGCGAGAGACCCAGTACTTC. Translating gives CASSVQGGGRETQYF.

The gene calls are TRBV14 and TRBJ2-2; the D is unclear. V lost 5 bases to trimming and J lost 5 bases, with 6 bases between them. The germline CDR1 and CDR2 sequences are SGHDN and FVKESK. This CDR3 contains 12 residues. The CDR3 nucleotides read TGTGCCAGCAGCTCAGTGACCGGGGAGCTGTTTTTT. Its protein product is CASSSVTGELFF. Filled out from reference TRBV14 and TRBJ2-2, the complete variable domain reads EAGVTQFPSHSVIEKGQTVTLRCDPISGHDNLYWYRRVMGKEIKFLLHFVKESKQDESGMPNNRFLAERTGGTYSTLKVQPAELEDSGVYFCASSSVTGELFFGEGSRLTVL.

The chain links TRBV11-1 to TRBJ2-1, with 8 bases fitting TRBD2. Unmatched junction bases numbered 10, after V lost 3 bases and J lost 3 bases. Germline V CDR1 and CDR2: SGHAT, FQDESV (reference sequence). This CDR3 contains 17 residues. The CDR3 loop is CASSFETHLAGYNEQFF. For the CDR3, the DNA is TGTGCCAGCAGCTTTGAAACTCATCTAGCGGGCTACAATGAGCAGTTCTTC.

J is TRBJ2-1 and V is TRBV29-1, with 11 positions matching TRBD1. CDR3 length equals 15 residues. The V and J ends lost 7 bases and 0 bases, in that order; junction bases with no gene match: 5. CDR1 and CDR2 (germline): SQVTM, ANQGSEA. The CDR3 sequence: CSAGTGGGSYNEQFF. The DNA for the CDR3 is TGCAGCGCCGGGACAGGGGGGGGCTCCTACAATGAGCAGTTCTTC.

The CDR3 region has the DNA TGTGCCAGTAGTAGCGGACAGATACAAGAGACCCAGTACTTC. This encodes CASSSGQIQETQYF. The chain is built from TRBV19 and TRBJ2-5; weak D call: TRBD1 (6 bases). V was cut by 4 bases and J by 2 bases, with 11 bases left in between. This CDR3 is 14 amino acids long. The germline V gene encodes CDR1 LNHDA and CDR2 SQIVND (reference sequence).

V usage is TRBV7-2 and J usage is TRBJ1-5; 7 bases are a match to TRBD1. V was clipped by 5 bases and J by 5 bases; unmatched bases: 6. Germline-derived CDR1 and CDR2 are SGHTA and FQGNSA. This CDR3 comprises 14 residues. CDR3 DNA sequence: TGTGCCAGCAGCCCGACAGGGCCCTATCAGCCCCAGCATTTT. This translates into CASSPTGPYQPQHF.